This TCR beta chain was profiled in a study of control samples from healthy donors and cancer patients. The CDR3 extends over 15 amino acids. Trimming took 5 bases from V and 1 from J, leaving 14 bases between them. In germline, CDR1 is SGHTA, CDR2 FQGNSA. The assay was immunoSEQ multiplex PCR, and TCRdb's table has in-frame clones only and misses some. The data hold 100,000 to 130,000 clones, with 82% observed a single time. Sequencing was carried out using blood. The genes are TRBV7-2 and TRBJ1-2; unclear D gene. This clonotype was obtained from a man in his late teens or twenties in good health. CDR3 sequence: CASSAELNFNYGYTF. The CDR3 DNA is TGTGCCAGCAGCGCCGAGCTGAACTTTAACTATGGCTACACCTTC.